This paragraph reports one T cell receptor (beta chain). What it binds is unknown. Its ends do not fully match the called genes, so a read error is possible. This record comes from a study of Graves' ophthalmopathy and Graves' hyperthyroidism. Findings and caveats of the study: Ophthalmopathy progression prediction by the model yielded a sensitivity of about 68% and a specificity of 72.22%. Stable hyperthyroidism and ophthalmopathy were told apart by a 13-signature model, which achieved around 88% sensitivity and almost 82% specificity. In blood, most expanded thyroid clonotypes above 0.001 frequency were also detected.

Amplifying from RNA transcripts, the study obtained TCR beta CDR3 regions. HTBI primers were employed in first-round RT-PCR, then a second-round multiplex PCR followed. TCRdb recomputed calls from the multiplex PCR reads with MiXCR, one row per CDR3 protein. This table has roughly 400,000 distinct CDR3 sequences, 15% to 19% appearing once. Germline V CDR1 and CDR2: SGHTA, FQGTGA. This CDR3 is 16 amino acids long. The sample consisted of peripheral blood. The sequence was obtained from a woman under 30 with stable Graves' hyperthyroidism. This chain uses TRBV7-3 with TRBJ1-6; D may be TRBD1 (5 bases). The CDR3 reads CPSSLGPGAGNSPLHF. CDR3 coding DNA: TGTCCCAGCAGCTTGGGGCCAGGAGCAGGGAATTCACCCCTCCACTTT.